The clone carrying this TCR beta chain has only a few counts. The antigen remains unidentified. The germline V gene encodes CDR1 MNHNS and CDR2 SASEGT. V dropped 6 bases and J dropped 8 bases, with 22 bases sitting between them. The CDR3 has 16 amino acids. RNA transcripts yielded amplified TCR beta CDR3 regions. First-round RT-PCR of the TCR CDR3 relied on the HTBI primer set. MiXCR, run by TCRdb on the multiplex PCR reads, gives a single entry per CDR3 protein. The sample gives about 700,000 distinct CDR3 sequences, about 14% of which show up once; about 10% is in the top ten. The data originate from a study of T cells in Graves' hyperthyroidism and ophthalmopathy. Broader study findings: A model using 13 V-J features told ophthalmopathy apart from stable hyperthyroidism. Blood also showed most of the thyroid clonotypes that were expanded above 0.001. It was a median approximately six months before onset that the model predicted ophthalmopathy.

Patients with uncontrolled infections, other autoimmune diseases, pregnancy or lactation were excluded. Sequenced material: blood. This chain joins TRBV6-1 and TRBJ1-4; no definite D call. The TCR comes from a young woman with Graves' hyperthyroidism. This CDR3 is CASRRFLNSSPEKLFF. CDR3 sequence (DNA): TGTGCCAGCAGGAGGTTTTTAAACAGTTCGCCAGAAAAACTGTTTTTT.